This T cell receptor (beta chain) was profiled in a study of blood T cell repertoires in COVID-19. At the level of the study: The United States, Italy and Spain were the sources of the acute and convalescent COVID-19 samples. From T cells, B-cell-depleted T cells, or PBMCs came the material, which was cDNA or gDNA.

As originally analysed: Reference gene primer amplification gave nucleated cell count estimates. Repertoires were generated with immunoSEQ multiplex PCR, while TCRdb's copy carries only in-frame clones and drops some. Clone size and V and J calls were adopted from that table, with D and trimming inferred from the DNA. The sample lists 24,000 or so clones; 85% to 90% were seen once. Germline V gives CDR1 SEHNR, CDR2 FQNEAQ (reference sequence). The CDR3 is 13 residues long. V was trimmed by 5 bases and J by 4 bases, leaving 11 bases between them. The receptor was isolated from a human donor with active COVID-19. The donor label of this sample is uncertain. J is TRBJ1-1 and V is TRBV7-9; D unclear. Input material: peripheral blood. CDR3 sequence (DNA): TGTGCCAGCAGCACGGCGGGCATCACTGAAGCTTTCTTT. Translating it yields CASSTAGITEAFF. The full variable domain, in which reference TRBV7-9 and TRBJ1-1 provide the parts outside the CDR3, is DTGVSQNPRHKITKRGQNVTFRCDPISEHNRLYWYRQTLGQGPEFLTYFQNEAQLEKSRLLSDRFSAERPKGSFSTLEIQRTEQGDSAMYLCASSTAGITEAFFGQGTRLTVV.